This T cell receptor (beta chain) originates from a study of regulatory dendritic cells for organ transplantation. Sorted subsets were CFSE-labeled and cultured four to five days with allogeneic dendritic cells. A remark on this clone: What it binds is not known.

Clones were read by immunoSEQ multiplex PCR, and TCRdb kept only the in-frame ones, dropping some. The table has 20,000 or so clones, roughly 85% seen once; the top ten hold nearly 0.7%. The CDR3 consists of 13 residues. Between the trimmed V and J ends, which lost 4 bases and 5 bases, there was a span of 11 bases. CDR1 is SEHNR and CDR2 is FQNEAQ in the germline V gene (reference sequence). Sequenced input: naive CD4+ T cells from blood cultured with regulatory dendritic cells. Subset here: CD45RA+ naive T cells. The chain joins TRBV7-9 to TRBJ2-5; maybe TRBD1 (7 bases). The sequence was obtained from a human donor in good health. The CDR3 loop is CASSSRGEETQYF. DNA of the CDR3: TGTGCCAGCAGCTCCAGGGGGGAGGAGACCCAGTACTTC.